This T cell receptor beta chain was found in a study of identical twins. Trimming at V came to 0 bases and at J to 8 bases, leaving 10 bases not matched to a gene. From germline, CDR1 is SGHRS and CDR2 YFSETQ. The CDR3 spans 15 residues. TCRdb used MiXCR to reprocess the 5' RACE reads, holding one entry per CDR3 protein. The profile shows roughly 500,000 distinct CDR3 sequences, approximately 22% of them singletons. This sample was shared with a second study, whose subject was T cells expressing NK-cell markers.

V and J are TRBV5-1 and TRBJ1-2; TRBD1 aligns across 7 bases. The sequencing input was CD4+ T cells sorted from blood. The TCR comes from a woman between 18 and 30 years old in good health. The CDR3 loop reads CASSLETGFSHGYTF. Here the CDR3 DNA reads TGCGCCAGCAGCTTGGAGACAGGGTTTAGCCACGGCTACACCTTC. The entire variable domain, with the rest obtained from reference TRBV5-1 and TRBJ1-2, is as follows: KAGVTQTPRYLIKTRGQQVTLSCSPISGHRSVSWYQQTPGQGLQFLFEYFSETQRNKGNFPGRFSGRQFSNSRSEMNVSTLELGDSALYLCASSLETGFSHGYTFGSGTRLTVV.